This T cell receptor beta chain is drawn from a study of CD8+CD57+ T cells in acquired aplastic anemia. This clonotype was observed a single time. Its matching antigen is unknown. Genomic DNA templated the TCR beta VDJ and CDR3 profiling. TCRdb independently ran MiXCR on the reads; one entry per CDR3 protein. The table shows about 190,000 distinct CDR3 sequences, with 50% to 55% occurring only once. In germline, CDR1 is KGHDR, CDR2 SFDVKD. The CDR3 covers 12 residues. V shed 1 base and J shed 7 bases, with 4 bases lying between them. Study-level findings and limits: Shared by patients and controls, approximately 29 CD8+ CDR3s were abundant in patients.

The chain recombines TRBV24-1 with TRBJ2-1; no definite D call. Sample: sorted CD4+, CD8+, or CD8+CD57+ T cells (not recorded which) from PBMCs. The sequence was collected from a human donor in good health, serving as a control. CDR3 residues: CATSDFVNEQFF. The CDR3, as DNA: TGTGCCACCAGTGATTTTGTTAATGAGCAGTTCTTC.